What follows are 28 T cell receptor beta chains derived from one specimen sequenced in a study of multiple sclerosis patients with progressive multifocal leukoencephalopathy. As to time point: time of PML onset. Profiled with immunoSEQ multiplex PCR; TCRdb holds only in-frame clones, not every one. The table records some 31,000 clones, roughly 87% of them present only once. Sequenced here: PBMCs, sampled from a patient treated with natalizumab. The origin of the receptors is a human donor with progressive multifocal leukoencephalopathy.

The genes are TRBV18 and TRBJ2-1, with D hard to call. Per germline, CDR1 KGHSH and CDR2 LQKENI. V dropped 6 bases and J dropped 6 bases, with 6 bases sitting between them. The CDR3 is made up of 11 amino acids. The CDR3 DNA is TGTGCCAGCTCCCATTCCAATGAGCAGTTCTTC. Its protein is CASSHSNEQFF. The full variable domain, completed using reference TRBV18 and TRBJ2-1, is NAGVMQNPRHLVRRRGQEARLRCSPMKGHSHVYWYRQLPEEGLKFMVYLQKENIIDESGMPKERFSAEFPKEGPSILRIQQVVRGDSAAYFCASSHSNEQFFGPGTRLTVL.

V usage is TRBV7-2 and J usage is TRBJ1-3; D remains unclear. CDR1 and CDR2 (germline): SGHTA, FQGNSA. Trimming left V 9 bases short and J 4 bases short, with 16 bases between. The CDR3 has 14 residues. The CDR3 region is CASTLTPGGNTIYF. CDR3 in DNA: TGTGCCAGTACCCTGACACCTGGGGGAAACACCATATATTTT.

The CDR3 here is CASSPLRLAGEETQYF. In DNA form, the CDR3 reads TGTGCCAGCAGTCCCCTACGACTAGCGGGTGAAGAGACCCAGTACTTC. The rearrangement joins TRBV27 to TRBJ2-5; 10 nucleotides line up with TRBD2. CDR1 MNHEY and CDR2 SMNVEV come from the germline V gene (reference sequence). The CDR3 is made up of 16 amino acids. Unmatched junction bases numbered 9, after V lost 5 bases and J lost 3 bases.

J is TRBJ2-5 and V is TRBV6-5, with a possible D match to TRBD2 (5 bases). CDR1 and CDR2 (germline): MNHEY, SVGAGI. Trimming removed 10 bases at V and 3 bases at J, with 21 bases between. This CDR3 has 15 amino acids. The CDR3 reads CATNGLDLGEETQYF. In DNA form, the CDR3 reads TGTGCCACCAACGGACTCGACCTAGGAGAAGAGACCCAGTACTTC.

The chain links TRBV28 to TRBJ1-2; 9 positions match TRBD1. From germline, CDR1 is MDHEN and CDR2 SYDVKM. The length of the CDR3 is 14 residues. V shed 10 bases, J shed 0 bases, and the junction held 6 bases outside the gene matches. The CDR3 nucleotides are TGTGCCACCCCCGGGACAGGGTCTAACTATGGCTACACCTTC. Protein product: CATPGTGSNYGYTF.

The genes are TRBV9 and TRBJ1-1; maybe TRBD1 (6 bases). This CDR3 spans 16 amino acids. Trimming removed 5 bases from V and 2 bases from J, with 19 bases in between. Per germline, CDR1 SGDLS and CDR2 YYNGEE. CDR3 amino acids: CASSAVFETGNTEAFF. CDR3 sequence (DNA): TGTGCCAGCAGTGCTGTATTCGAGACAGGAAACACTGAAGCTTTCTTT.

The chain employs TRBV28 and TRBJ2-1, with TRBD2 as a possible D gene (6 bases). The germline V and J ends were trimmed by 7 bases and 1 base, with 20 bases remaining between them. Germline-derived CDR1 and CDR2 are MDHEN and SYDVKM. The CDR3 runs to 17 residues. CDR3 in amino acids: CASTPRLGRGSYNEQFF. For the CDR3, the DNA is TGTGCCAGCACCCCCAGACTAGGGCGAGGATCCTACAATGAGCAGTTCTTC.

Here the CDR3 DNA reads TGTGCCAGCTCACCGGGGACGGGGGACACTGAAGCTTTCTTT. Its translation: CASSPGTGDTEAFF. The chain is built from TRBV18 and TRBJ1-1; TRBD1 is a possible D gene (5 bases). Germline V lookup: CDR1 KGHSH, CDR2 LQKENI. CDR3 size: 14 residues. Trimming pared 3 bases from V and 3 bases from J, leaving 11 bases between.

About this clone itself: This specimen includes other DNA sequences encoding the same CDR3. V and J are TRBV7-3 and TRBJ2-1; either TRBD1 or TRBD2 may supply D (6 bases each). The CDR3 is 17 residues long. Germline lookup yields CDR1 SGHTA and CDR2 FQGTGA. Between the trimmed V and J ends, which lost 2 bases and 6 bases, there was a span of 20 bases. DNA of the CDR3: TGTGCCAGCAGCTTAGCTGTTTCCGGGGGCAGGGGCAATGAGCAGTTCTTC. Its translation is CASSLAVSGGRGNEQFF.

The chain is built from TRBV19 and TRBJ2-7; possibly TRBD2 for D (5 bases). The V end lost 6 bases, the J end lost 1 base, and 13 bases lay between the germline ends. The CDR3 spans 14 residues. Germline CDR1 LNHDA, CDR2 SQIVND (reference sequence). The CDR3 protein is CASRSGFGSYEQYF. The CDR3 DNA sequence: TGTGCCAGTAGGTCGGGGTTCGGTTCCTACGAGCAGTACTTC.

The genes are TRBV27 and TRBJ2-7; TRBD1 agrees at 9 bases. The CDR3 totals 16 residues. Trimming took 3 bases from V and 4 from J; bases not matched to a gene: 10. CDR1 is MNHEY and CDR2 is SMNVEV in the germline V gene (reference sequence). CDR3 nucleotides: TGTGCCAGCAGTTTCTTCCCGGGACAGGGAAAATACGAGCAGTACTTC. Protein: CASSFFPGQGKYEQYF.

In regard to this clone: Other DNA sequences in the same sample also yield this CDR3. The CDR3 sequence is CASSLPHTYEQYF. The CDR3 DNA reads TGTGCCAGCAGCTTGCCACATACCTACGAGCAGTACTTC. The V and J genes are TRBV5-6 and TRBJ2-7, with no clear D. Germline CDR1 and CDR2: SGHDT and YYEEEE. Trimming took off 1 base at V and 2 bases at J, with 7 bases between the two ends. The CDR3 is 13 residues long.

The V and J genes are TRBV5-1 and TRBJ1-5, with 7 nucleotides matching TRBD1. The trim removed 4 bases at V and 4 bases at J, leaving 2 bases unmatched. CDR3 length equals 13 residues. The V gene's germline CDR1 is SGHRS and CDR2 YFSETQ. The CDR3 spells CASSLGQNQPQHF. For the CDR3, the DNA is TGCGCCAGCAGCCTGGGACAGAATCAGCCCCAGCATTTT.

The chain recombines TRBV19 with TRBJ1-2; TRBD1 agrees at 7 bases. The junction had 7 bases not matched to a gene; V was cut back by 4 bases and J by 8 bases. This CDR3 region has 13 residues. Germline lookup yields CDR1 LNHDA and CDR2 SQIVND (reference sequence). CDR3 coding DNA: TGTGCCAGTAGTACAGACAGGGTTCGGGGCTACACCTTC. Protein product: CASSTDRVRGYTF.

This rearrangement joins TRBV2 to TRBJ2-4, with 11 bases identical to TRBD2. V lost 3 bases to trimming and J lost 5 bases; unmatched junction nucleotides: 6. The germline V gene encodes CDR1 SNHLY and CDR2 FYNNEI. CDR3 size: 16 residues. This CDR3 is CASSDSASGRQNIQYF. The CDR3 region has the DNA TGTGCCAGCAGTGATTCGGCTAGCGGGAGGCAAAACATTCAGTACTTC.

The chain recombines TRBV25-1 with TRBJ1-1, with D unclear. Trimming removed 7 bases from V and 2 bases from J, with 14 bases in between. The CDR3 sequence is 14 residues long. Germline CDR1 is MGHDK and CDR2 is SYGVNS. The chain's CDR3 is CASMMAGLNTEAFF. CDR3 bases: TGTGCCAGCATGATGGCAGGCCTCAACACTGAAGCTTTCTTT.

This rearrangement joins TRBV6-4 to TRBJ1-1, with D possibly being TRBD1 (6 bases). The germline CDR1 and CDR2 sequences are MRHNA and SNTAGT. The CDR3 consists of 13 residues. V lost 4 bases and J lost 4, with 10 bases in between. As DNA, the CDR3 is TGTGCCAGCAGTGGAGAGGGGGGCACTGAAGCTTTCTTT. This encodes CASSGEGGTEAFF.

The V gene is TRBV5-1, the J gene TRBJ2-1; 13 bases map to TRBD2. The CDR3 sequence is 17 residues long. The junction had 4 bases not matched to a gene; V was cut back by 4 bases and J by 0 bases. CDR1 and CDR2 (germline): SGHRS, YFSETQ. The CDR3 nucleotides read TGCGCCAGCAGCACAGGGACTAGCGGGAACTCCTACAATGAGCAGTTCTTC. Encoded protein: CASSTGTSGNSYNEQFF.

The rearrangement uses TRBV27 and TRBJ1-2; D uncertain. The CDR3 is 16 residues long. V was pared by 3 bases and J by 4 bases, with 18 bases between. The germline V gene encodes CDR1 MNHEY and CDR2 SMNVEV (reference sequence). DNA of the CDR3: TGTGCCAGCAGTTTTTTAGGAGGCGGCGGGTCCTATGGCTACACCTTC. It encodes CASSFLGGGGSYGYTF.

CDR3 protein: CASSPTGNTGELFF. For the CDR3, the DNA is TGTGCCAGCAGCCCGACAGGGAACACCGGGGAGCTGTTTTTT. The V gene is TRBV7-7, the J gene TRBJ2-2; a weak D match, TRBD1 (6 bases). The CDR3 extends over 14 amino acids. Trimming removed 5 bases from V and 1 base from J, with 8 bases in between. Germline V gene lookup returns CDR1 SSHAT and CDR2 FNYEAQ (reference sequence).

The chain employs TRBV15 and TRBJ2-1, with a possible D match to TRBD2 (5 bases). The CDR3 covers 14 residues. Germline CDR1 reads LNHNV; CDR2 reads YYDKDF (reference sequence). Trimming took 4 bases from V and 10 from J, leaving 17 bases between them. This CDR3 is CATSILASNAEQFF. The CDR3, as DNA: TGTGCCACCAGCATCCTAGCTTCCAACGCGGAGCAGTTCTTC.

This clone was recorded once. This chain joins TRBV9 and TRBJ2-5; tentatively, D is TRBD1 or TRBD2 (5 bases each). V lost 2 bases, J lost 5 bases, and 13 bases lay in between. The CDR3 runs 14 residues. Germline V CDR1 and CDR2: SGDLS, YYNGEE. This CDR3 reads CASSVAGGPETQYF. The CDR3 bases are TGTGCCAGCAGCGTGGCTGGGGGACCCGAGACCCAGTACTTC.

The chain joins TRBV13 to TRBJ2-1; 7 bases agree with TRBD1. V lost 1 base to trimming and J lost 0 bases; unmatched junction nucleotides: 6. This CDR3 comprises 17 residues. Looked up from germline, CDR1 is PRHDT and CDR2 is FYEKMQ (reference sequence). CDR3 nucleotide sequence: TGTGCCAGCAGCTTAGAGGCCAGGGGGAGCTCCTACAATGAGCAGTTCTTC. Translated: CASSLEARGSSYNEQFF.

This clone was found once. The gene calls are TRBV5-6 and TRBJ1-2; 7 nucleotides agree with TRBD1. The germline V gene has CDR1 SGHDT and CDR2 YYEEEE. After removal of 2 bases from V and 5 bases from J, the junction contained 6 bases not matched to a gene. This CDR3 region has 14 residues. Written as DNA, the CDR3 is TGTGCCAGCAGCTTCGGGGACAGCAGTTATGGCTACACCTTC. Translated, it gives CASSFGDSSYGYTF.

The chain joins TRBV7-9 to TRBJ2-2, with D possibly matching TRBD2 (7 bases). V gave up 2 bases and J gave up 6 bases, with 16 bases separating them. This CDR3 contains 16 residues. From germline, CDR1 is SEHNR and CDR2 FQNEAQ (reference sequence). CDR3 bases: TGTGCCAGCAGCTTATTGCAGGGGAGGGTACCCGGGGAGCTGTTTTTT. It codes for CASSLLQGRVPGELFF.

The chain combines TRBV19 with TRBJ1-5; D gene unclear. The ends were cut back, 5 bases at V and 5 bases at J, with 16 bases in the middle. The V gene's germline CDR1 is LNHDA and CDR2 SQIVND (reference sequence). The length of the CDR3 is 15 residues. The DNA for the CDR3 is TGTGCCAGTAGTCTCGGCCCTAGAAGGGATCAGCCCCAGCATTTT. Protein: CASSLGPRRDQPQHF.

The J gene is TRBJ2-3, the V gene TRBV15, with D uncertain. There are 17 residues in the CDR3. Germline-derived CDR1 and CDR2 are LNHNV and YYDKDF (reference sequence). V was shortened by 4 bases and J by 4 bases, with 21 bases between the two germline ends. CDR3 amino acids: CATSTALLSHGADTQYF. The CDR3 DNA sequence: TGTGCCACCAGCACTGCGCTACTCTCTCATGGGGCAGATACGCAGTATTTT.

This chain links TRBV25-1 with TRBJ2-2; D not resolved. The CDR3 is 15 residues long. In germline, CDR1 is MGHDK, CDR2 SYGVNS. V gave up 3 bases and J gave up 4 bases, with 12 bases separating them. DNA for the CDR3: TGTGCCAGCAGTGATGGCCTAAGCATCACCGGGGAGCTGTTTTTT. This codes for CASSDGLSITGELFF.